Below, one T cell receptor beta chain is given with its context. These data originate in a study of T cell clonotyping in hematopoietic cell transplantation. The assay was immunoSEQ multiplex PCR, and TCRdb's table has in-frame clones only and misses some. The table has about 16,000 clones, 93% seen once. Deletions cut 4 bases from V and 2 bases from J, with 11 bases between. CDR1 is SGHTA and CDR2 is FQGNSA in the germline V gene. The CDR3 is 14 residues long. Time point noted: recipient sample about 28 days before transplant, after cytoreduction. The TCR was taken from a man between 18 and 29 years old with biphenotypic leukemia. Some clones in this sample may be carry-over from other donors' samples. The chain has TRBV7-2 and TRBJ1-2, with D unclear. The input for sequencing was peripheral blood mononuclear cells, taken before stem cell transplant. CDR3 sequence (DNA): TGTGCCAGCAGCTCCTGGGAGGGAAACTATGGCTACACCTTC. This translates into CASSSWEGNYGYTF.